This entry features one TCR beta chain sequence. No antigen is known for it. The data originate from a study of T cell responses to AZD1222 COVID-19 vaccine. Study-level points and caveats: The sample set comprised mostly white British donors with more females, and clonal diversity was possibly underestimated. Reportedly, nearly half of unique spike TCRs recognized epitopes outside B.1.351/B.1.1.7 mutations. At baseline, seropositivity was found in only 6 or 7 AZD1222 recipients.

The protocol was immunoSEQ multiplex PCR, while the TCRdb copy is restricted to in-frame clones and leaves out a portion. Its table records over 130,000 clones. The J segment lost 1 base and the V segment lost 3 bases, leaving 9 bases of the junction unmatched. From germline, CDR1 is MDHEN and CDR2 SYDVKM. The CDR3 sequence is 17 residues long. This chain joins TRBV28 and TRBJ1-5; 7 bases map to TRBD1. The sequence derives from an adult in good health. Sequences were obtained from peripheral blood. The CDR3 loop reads CASSFRRQGGSNQPQHF. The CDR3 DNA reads TGTGCCAGCAGTTTCCGAAGACAGGGAGGGAGCAATCAGCCCCAGCATTTT.